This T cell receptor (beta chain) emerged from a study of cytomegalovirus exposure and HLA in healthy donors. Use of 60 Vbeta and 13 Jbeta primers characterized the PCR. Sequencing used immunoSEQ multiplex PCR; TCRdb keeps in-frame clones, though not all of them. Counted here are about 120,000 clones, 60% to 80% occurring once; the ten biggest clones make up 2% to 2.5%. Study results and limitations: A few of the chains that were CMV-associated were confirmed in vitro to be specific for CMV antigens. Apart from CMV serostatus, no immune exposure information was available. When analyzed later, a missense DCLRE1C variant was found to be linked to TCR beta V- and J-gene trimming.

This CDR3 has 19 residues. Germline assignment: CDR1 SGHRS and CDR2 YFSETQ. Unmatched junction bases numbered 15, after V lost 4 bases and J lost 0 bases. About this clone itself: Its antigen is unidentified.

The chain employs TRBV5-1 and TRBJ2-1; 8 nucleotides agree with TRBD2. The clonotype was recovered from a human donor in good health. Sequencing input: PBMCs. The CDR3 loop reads CASSRGVSGTSFSYNEQFF. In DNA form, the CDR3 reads TGCGCCAGCAGCAGGGGGGTTAGCGGGACCTCATTCTCCTACAATGAGCAGTTCTTC.